This paragraph covers one TCR beta chain sequence. These data are taken from a study of blood T cell repertoires in COVID-19. Study-level background: Samples taken during acute and convalescent COVID-19 were collected in the United States, Italy and Spain. T cells, B-cell-depleted T cells, or PBMCs provided the cDNA or gDNA that served as material.

Repertoires were generated with immunoSEQ multiplex PCR, while TCRdb's copy carries only in-frame clones and drops some. Counted here are approximately 280,000 clones, around 87% occurring once; the ten biggest clones make up roughly 1.6%. From germline, CDR1 is SGHRS and CDR2 YFSETQ. This CDR3 comprises 16 residues. The trim removed 3 bases at V and 6 bases at J, leaving 10 bases unmatched. The study recruited people aged roughly 18 to 95 years across 20 to 30 US areas. Participants had their cohort set by participant-reported clinical history. The rearrangement links TRBV5-1 to TRBJ2-1; 9 nucleotides agree with TRBD1. Sequenced material: PBMCs or T cells enriched from blood (not recorded which). The sequence came from a woman aged 18-29 years with acute COVID-19. CDR3 in amino acids: CASSSQQGAQGNEQFF. In nucleotides, the CDR3 is TGCGCCAGCAGCTCACAACAGGGGGCGCAGGGCAATGAGCAGTTCTTC.